The TCR beta chain under discussion was sequenced for a study of T cell responses to AZD1222 COVID-19 vaccine. Per germline, CDR1 DFQATT and CDR2 SNEGSKA (reference sequence). Between the trimmed V and J ends, which lost 3 bases and 0 bases, there was a span of 2 bases. There are 11 residues in the CDR3. General study results and limits: Clonal diversity was possibly underestimated, and the donors were mostly white British, with more females. Seropositive AZD1222 recipients at baseline numbered only five or six. Repertoire sampling was restricted to post-peak T cell response timepoints. Distributed over spike, vaccine-associated CD4 TCRs predominated at 160-218 and 743-854.

As concerns this clone: Its antigen is as yet unknown. The same CDR3 arises from other DNA sequences in this sample as well.

Measured with immunoSEQ multiplex PCR; TCRdb has only the in-frame clones, and not every one. Of about 92,000 clones in the sample, about 89% were seen once. This chain connects TRBV20-1 to TRBJ1-2; no clear D. Sequencing was performed on peripheral blood, taken on day 0 of AZD1222 vaccination. This receptor was taken from an adult in good health. CDR3 sequence reads: CSASPNYGYTF. The CDR3 DNA follows: TGCAGTGCTAGCCCTAACTATGGCTACACCTTC.